These 20 T cell receptor beta chains originate from one sample sequenced in a study of CD8+ T cells in alopecia areata. In each case, RNA was isolated and then reverse transcribed into cDNA as the sequencing template. The method was immunoSEQ multiplex PCR; TCRdb's version includes in-frame clones alone and lacks a portion of them. The sample consists of around 300,000 clones, 60% of them appearing once. Sample treatment: oral pan-JAK inhibitor, 5-10 mg twice daily. The sequenced sample was CD4+ T cells sorted from blood, obtained around week 52, from a patient treated with tofacitinib. These receptors were collected from a human donor with alopecia areata.

CDR3 in amino acids: CASSSRGGVAAADTQYF. Here the CDR3 DNA reads TGTGCCAGCAGCTCCCGGGGGGGAGTTGCAGCGGCAGATACGCAGTATTTT. The chain links TRBV7-8 to TRBJ2-3; 8 bases map to TRBD2. The CDR3 loop spans 17 amino acids. V shed 4 bases, J shed 4 bases, and the junction held 13 bases outside the gene matches. Germline V gene data show CDR1 as SGHVS and CDR2 as FQNEAQ.

J is TRBJ1-6 and V is TRBV30, with TRBD1 matching 7 bases. V dropped 8 bases and J dropped 7; count of bases not matched to a gene: 5. In germline, CDR1 is GTSNPN, CDR2 SVGIG (reference sequence). The CDR3 length is 12 residues. The CDR3 nucleotides are TGTGCCGTTGACAGGGAAAATTCACCCCTCCACTTT. Translation gives CAVDRENSPLHF.

This clone was counted a few times. The V and J genes are TRBV30 and TRBJ1-2; TRBD1 matches 7 bases. J lost 4 bases, V lost 4 bases, and 6 bases had no gene match. CDR3 length equals 13 residues. Germline V gene lookup returns CDR1 GTSNPN and CDR2 SVGIG (reference sequence). The CDR3 here is CAWTRQGIYGYTF. The CDR3 DNA follows: TGTGCCTGGACAAGACAGGGTATCTATGGCTACACCTTC. The whole variable domain, filled in from reference TRBV30 and TRBJ1-2, reads SQTIHQWPATLVQPVGSPLSLECTVEGTSNPNLYWYRQAAGRGLQLLFYSVGIGQISSEVPQNLSASRPQDRQFILSSKKLLLSDSGFYLCAWTRQGIYGYTFGSGTRLTVV.

The rearrangement joins TRBV7-9 to TRBJ2-1, with TRBD2 as a possible D gene (7 bases). Germline V CDR1 and CDR2: SEHNR, FQNEAQ (reference sequence). The CDR3 is 14 amino acids. V lost 8 bases and J lost 6, with 17 bases in between. In nucleotides, the CDR3 is TGTGCCAGCTCTTCCCCGGGGGGCATCAATGAGCAGTTCTTC. It specifies CASSSPGGINEQFF. Full variable domain (missing parts from reference TRBV7-9 and TRBJ2-1): DTGVSQNPRHKITKRGQNVTFRCDPISEHNRLYWYRQTLGQGPEFLTYFQNEAQLEKSRLLSDRFSAERPKGSFSTLEIQRTEQGDSAMYLCASSSPGGINEQFFGPGTRLTVL.

This clone was seen only once. The chain links TRBV25-1 to TRBJ2-4; perhaps TRBD2 as D (6 bases). Germline CDR1 reads MGHDK; CDR2 reads SYGVNS. V lost 3 bases, J lost 1 base, and 10 bases lay in between. This CDR3 region has 15 residues. The CDR3 region has the DNA TGTGCCAGCAGTGATCCCAGCGGGGCCAAAAACATTCAGTACTTC. Amino acid sequence: CASSDPSGAKNIQYF.

The genes are TRBV5-6 and TRBJ1-5; TRBD1 aligns across 8 bases. Trimming removed 4 bases from V and 7 bases from J; junction bases left unmatched: 7. The CDR3 extends over 14 amino acids. Germline loops: CDR1 SGHDT, CDR2 YYEEEE. This CDR3 is CASSNGQGRQPQHF. CDR3 DNA sequence: TGTGCCAGCAGCAATGGACAGGGCCGGCAGCCCCAGCATTTT. The full variable domain, its missing parts supplied by reference TRBV5-6 and TRBJ1-5, is DAGVTQSPTHLIKTRGQQVTLRCSPKSGHDTVSWYQQALGQGPQFIFQYYEEEERQRGNFPDRFSGHQFPNYSSELNVNALLLGDSALYLCASSNGQGRQPQHFGDGTRLSIL.

CDR3 sequence (DNA): TGCAGCGTTGGGGGACAAGGAGAGGCAGATACGCAGTATTTT. Translating gives CSVGGQGEADTQYF. V usage is TRBV29-1 and J usage is TRBJ2-3; D might be TRBD1 (6 bases). The V gene's germline CDR1 is SQVTM and CDR2 ANQGSEA. The V end was cut by 4 bases, the J end by 4 bases, with 15 bases between. This CDR3 contains 14 residues.

The count of this clone is one. The chain uses TRBV15 and TRBJ2-5; D is unresolved. Per the germline V gene, CDR1 is LNHNV and CDR2 is YYDKDF (reference sequence). The CDR3 has 17 residues. Trimming took off 1 base at V and 1 base at J, with 16 bases between the two ends. The CDR3 sequence is CATSRGVAQALQETQYF. CDR3 coding DNA: TGTGCCACCAGCAGAGGTGTGGCACAAGCCCTCCAAGAGACCCAGTACTTC.

The DNA of the CDR3 is TGTGCCAGCAGCTTAGCGCTAGGTGGCTCAGATACGCAGTATTTT. As protein: CASSLALGGSDTQYF. The gene calls are TRBV7-9 and TRBJ2-3; D remains unclear. CDR1 SEHNR and CDR2 FQNEAQ come from the germline V gene (reference sequence). This CDR3 spans 15 amino acids. The V and J ends lost 0 bases and 4 bases respectively, with 11 bases between them.

This clone appeared a few times. The chain couples TRBV4-3 to TRBJ1-3; TRBD1 aligns across 8 bases. CDR1 LGHNA and CDR2 YSLEER come from the germline V gene. The CDR3 runs 15 residues. The V segment lost 2 bases and the J segment 1 base; nucleotides outside the gene matches: 1. The CDR3 spells CASSQRQGSGNTIYF. Here the CDR3 DNA reads TGCGCCAGCAGCCAAAGACAGGGGTCTGGAAACACCATATATTTT.

The chain links TRBV29-1 to TRBJ2-7, with D tentatively TRBD1 or TRBD2 (5 bases each). The V end was cut by 5 bases, the J end by 4 bases, with 18 bases between. CDR1 is SQVTM and CDR2 is ANQGSEA in the germline V gene. This CDR3 comprises 14 residues. In DNA, the CDR3 is TGCAGCGTTTGCAGGGACCTCGAGTCGTACGAGCAGTACTTC. Protein sequence: CSVCRDLESYEQYF.

V and J are TRBV7-2 and TRBJ1-1; the D is unclear. This CDR3 region has 13 residues. Trimming cost V 3 bases and J 3 bases, with 8 bases left between them. Germline values: CDR1 SGHTA, CDR2 FQGNSA. CDR3 residues: CASSFPGYTEAFF. CDR3 coding DNA: TGTGCCAGCAGCTTTCCAGGATACACTGAAGCTTTCTTT. Full variable domain (missing parts from reference TRBV7-2 and TRBJ1-1): GAGVSQSPSNKVTEKGKDVELRCDPISGHTALYWYRQSLGQGLEFLIYFQGNSAPDKSGLPSDRFSAERTGGSVSTLTIQRTQQEDSAVYLCASSFPGYTEAFFGQGTRLTVV.

This sequence joins TRBV5-6 and TRBJ2-7; possibly TRBD1 or TRBD2 for D (5 bases each). Germline V gives CDR1 SGHDT, CDR2 YYEEEE. The V end was cut by 3 bases, the J end by 5 bases, with 15 bases between. The CDR3 is 14 amino acids. The CDR3 region is CASSWGLGTDEQYF. For the CDR3, the DNA is TGTGCCAGCAGCTGGGGGTTGGGGACCGACGAGCAGTACTTC.

This clone occurred a few times. This specimen includes other DNA sequences encoding the same CDR3. As DNA, the CDR3 is TGCAGCGTCGGGACAGCCTCTGGGGCCAACGTCCTGACTTTC. Translation gives CSVGTASGANVLTF. V gene TRBV29-1 combines with J gene TRBJ2-6; 7 bases fit TRBD1. Trimming removed 6 bases from V and 0 bases from J; junction bases left unmatched: 2. CDR1 and CDR2 from the germline V gene are SQVTM and ANQGSEA. The CDR3 runs 14 residues.

The V gene is TRBV5-1, the J gene TRBJ1-1, with unresolved D. Per germline, CDR1 SGHRS and CDR2 YFSETQ. V was shortened by 2 bases and J by 5 bases, with 10 bases between the two germline ends. The CDR3 loop spans 13 amino acids. Written as DNA, the CDR3 is TGCGCCAGCAGCTTCTCAGCGGGAACTGAAGCTTTCTTT. Residues: CASSFSAGTEAFF.

This clone was picked up a small number of times. The chain couples TRBV2 to TRBJ2-7, with a weak D call TRBD1 (6 bases). Trimming cost V 8 bases and J 5 bases, with 22 bases left between them. CDR1 and CDR2 (germline): SNHLY, FYNNEI. The CDR3 runs 15 residues. DNA for the CDR3: TGTGCCAGCGGAACAGGGCCCAAAGGGCACGACGAGCAGTACTTC. Translating it yields CASGTGPKGHDEQYF. Drawing the rest from reference TRBV2 and TRBJ2-7, the complete variable domain is EPEVTQTPSHQVTQMGQEVILRCVPISNHLYFYWYRQILGQKVEFLVSFYNNEISEKSEIFDDQFSVERPDGSNFTLKIRSTKLEDSAMYFCASGTGPKGHDEQYFGPGTRLTVT.

V usage is TRBV27 and J usage is TRBJ2-7, with 8 positions matching TRBD1. CDR1 is MNHEY, CDR2 SMNVEV, per germline (reference sequence). V shed 5 bases, J shed 3 bases, and the junction held 6 bases outside the gene matches. The length of the CDR3 is 14 residues. CDR3 nucleotides: TGTGCCAGCAGTGCACGACAGGGGTTCTACGAGCAGTACTTC. It yields the protein CASSARQGFYEQYF.

This clone was found a few times. The chain joins TRBV29-1 to TRBJ2-7; a possible D gene is TRBD2 (7 bases). The CDR3 has 15 residues. Germline CDR1 reads SQVTM; CDR2 reads ANQGSEA. V lost 4 bases and J 2 bases, leaving 18 bases between the germline ends. CDR3 DNA sequence: TGCAGCGTTGCCCCGGCACGGGGGGCGGCCTACGAGCAGTACTTC. It is translated as CSVAPARGAAYEQYF.

The DNA of the CDR3 is TGTGCCAGCAGCTCACGTACAGCACAAGAGACCCAGTACTTC. Its translation is CASSSRTAQETQYF. This chain connects TRBV6-5 to TRBJ2-5; no clear D. The CDR3 sequence is 14 residues long. Germline V gene sequence: CDR1 MNHEY, CDR2 SVGAGI. Trimming stripped 6 bases from V and 2 bases from J, with 13 bases between.

The V and J genes are TRBV9 and TRBJ2-2; TRBD2 is a possible D gene (5 bases). From germline, CDR1 is SGDLS and CDR2 YYNGEE. The CDR3 is 14 residues long. Trimming cost V 4 bases and J 2 bases, with 9 bases left between them. CDR3 sequence (DNA): TGTGCCAGCAGCCGCCGGACTAACACCGGGGAGCTGTTTTTT. This sequence encodes CASSRRTNTGELFF.